Listed below are T cell receptor beta chains from one sample, sequenced in a study of blood T cell repertoires in COVID-19. Repertoires were generated with immunoSEQ multiplex PCR, while TCRdb's copy carries only in-frame clones and drops some. This table holds more than 200,000 clones, 85% to 90% found once. The material sequenced was peripheral blood. These receptor sequences come from a man aged 50 to 59 with COVID-19, enrolled during active disease. Each CDR3 is given without its conserved first and last residue. A D gene is named only where the DNA matches it firmly.

V	J	D	CDR3
TRBV27	TRBJ2-2	TRBD2	ASRQNSGGSIYGELF
TRBV7-9	TRBJ2-2	NA	ASSRWGLNTGELF
TRBV12-3/TRBV12-4	TRBJ2-7	TRBD2	ASRAGVPYEQY
TRBV20-1	TRBJ1-2	TRBD1	SASQGAGGGYT
TRBV2	TRBJ1-5	NA	ASSEMGAGNQPQH
TRBV14	TRBJ2-1	NA	ASSQALSSGFVYNEQF
TRBV28	TRBJ2-1	NA	ASTQGTPSYNEQF
TRBV2	TRBJ2-7	NA	ASSGGPLDYEQY
TRBV21-1	TRBJ1-6	NA	AWRWGQSASPLH
TRBV6-5	TRBJ2-1	TRBD2	ASSMGGGNNEQF
TRBV30	TRBJ1-5	TRBD1	AWSETGGGNQPQH
TRBV29-1	TRBJ1-1	NA	SVAFLNTEAF
TRBV24-1	TRBJ1-5	NA	ATSESGEGQPQH
TRBV30	TRBJ2-7	TRBD2	AWSAAGVTGYEQY
TRBV14	TRBJ2-2	TRBD2	ASSPETPRLAGGLGELF
TRBV6-9	TRBJ2-1	TRBD2	ASSYWGLAGSSYNEQF
TRBV7-2	TRBJ2-7	TRBD2	ASSLRAGGSYEQY
TRBV11-3	TRBJ1-6	NA	ASSRTVNSPLH
TRBV27	TRBJ2-7	NA	ASSSHSSYEQY
TRBV20-1	TRBJ1-5	NA	SASDPTKGDQPQH
TRBV18	TRBJ1-5	TRBD1	ASSQFEGTGQAPQH
TRBV3-1/TRBV3-2	TRBJ1-2	NA	ASSSRGAYT
TRBV6-6	TRBJ2-5	TRBD2	ASSYLLGGGAQY
TRBV12-3/TRBV12-4	TRBJ2-7	TRBD2	ASSLLAGYEQY
TRBV7-9	TRBJ2-1	TRBD2	ASSLGSGSGRGGNEQF
TRBV6-5	TRBJ2-7	TRBD2	ASRPEGGRYEQY
TRBV19	TRBJ2-7	NA	ASSIATGNPYEQY
TRBV3-1/TRBV3-2	TRBJ1-1	NA	ASSQQTNTEAF
TRBV6-4	TRBJ2-1	TRBD2	ASSVLGGLAGDYPRF
TRBV3-1/TRBV3-2	TRBJ2-5	TRBD1	ASSQQPGQGVGTQY
TRBV6-5	TRBJ2-7	TRBD2	ASSPYSGGTYEQY
TRBV9	TRBJ2-5	NA	ASSVGAGFLFETQY
TRBV2	TRBJ2-7	TRBD1	ASSGQGGPYEQY